The 27 T cell receptor beta chains below all came from one sample that was sequenced in a study of post-analysis software for immune sequencing data. The library was made from cDNA and included unique molecular identifiers. From the PCR reads, TCRdb called clonotypes with MiXCR, one entry per CDR3 protein. The table lists 800,000 to 950,000 distinct CDR3 sequences, roughly 50% of them singletons, with 4.6% in the top ten. Study outcomes and limitations: TRBV5-6, TRBV5-1 and TRBV20-1 belonged to a set of roughly five TRBV segments that were more frequent in patients than controls.

Their specific antigens are unknown. Input material: blood. Receptors were obtained from a girl aged 10-17 years with multiple sclerosis.

V and J are TRBV20-1 and TRBJ2-5; TRBD1 is a possible D gene (6 bases). Germline CDR1 DFQATT, CDR2 SNEGSKA (reference sequence). The V end lost 2 bases, the J end lost 1 base, and 8 bases lay between the germline ends. The CDR3 runs 13 residues. CDR3 nucleotide sequence: TGCAGTGCTAGACTCAGGGGCCAAGAGACCCAGTACTTC. It codes for CSARLRGQETQYF.

This clonotype has only a few counts. This sequence joins TRBV12-3 or TRBV12-4 and TRBJ1-5, with 7 bases lining up with TRBD1. Trimming took 6 bases from V and 3 from J; bases not matched to a gene: 8. The CDR3 consists of 15 residues. The CDR3 loop is CASRGEDRLNQPQHF. The CDR3 region has the DNA TGTGCCAGCAGAGGGGAGGACAGGCTCAATCAGCCCCAGCATTTT.

The chain recombines TRBV12-3 or TRBV12-4 with TRBJ1-6; 9 bases map to TRBD1. V was pared by 5 bases and J by 10 bases, with 6 bases of the junction left unmatched. The CDR3 extends over 14 amino acids. The CDR3 region is CASSPGQGQSPLHF. In DNA form, the CDR3 reads TGTGCCAGCAGTCCCGGACAGGGGCAATCACCCCTCCACTTT.

Details on this clonotype: At one end the junction does not follow the germline gene, possibly because of a read error. V gene TRBV20-1 combines with J gene TRBJ1-2, with TRBD1 as a possible D gene (6 bases). CDR3 size: 14 residues. Germline loops: CDR1 DFQATT, CDR2 SNEGSKA (reference sequence). The CDR3 nucleotides read TGTAGTGCTAGCCCCATGGGGGGCACCTATGGCTACACCTTC. Encoded protein: CSASPMGGTYGYTF.

The rearrangement uses TRBV2 and TRBJ2-4; D might be TRBD1 (5 bases). The J call may be in error: the DNA end matches TRBJ2-7 better. Germline assignment: CDR1 SNHLY and CDR2 FYNNEI. This CDR3 has 11 amino acids. The CDR3 coding sequence is TGTGCCAGCAGTGGACAGTACGAGCAGTACTTC. Its translation: CASSGQYEQYF.

This clonotype was found once. The J gene is TRBJ2-1, the V gene TRBV4-1; D remains unclear. The DNA end is a closer match to TRBJ2-7, so the J assignment may be wrong. This CDR3 spans 21 amino acids. CDR1 and CDR2 (germline): MGHRA, YSYEKL. The CDR3 sequence is CASSQDRLGIWRKSSYNEQYF. The CDR3 DNA reads TGCGCCAGCAGCCAAGATCGGCTGGGAATTTGGCGGAAAAGCTCCTACAATGAGCAGTACTTC.

This clonotype was detected a few times. The genes are TRBV12-3 or TRBV12-4 and TRBJ2-5, with TRBD1 matching 7 bases. This CDR3 region has 16 residues. The junction had 15 bases not matched to a gene; V was cut back by 6 bases and J by 5 bases. The CDR3, as DNA: TGTGCCAGCAGCCCCCGACAGGGACGTTCAGTGGAGACCCAGTACTTC. Protein sequence: CASSPRQGRSVETQYF.

This rearrangement joins TRBV6-6 to TRBJ2-5; 7 nucleotides match TRBD1. CDR3 size: 14 residues. CDR1 MNHNY and CDR2 SVGAGI come from the germline V gene (reference sequence). V lost 6 bases to trimming and J lost 5 bases; unmatched junction nucleotides: 9. The CDR3 spells CASSLMTGPETQYF. CDR3 bases: TGTGCCAGCAGCCTAATGACAGGGCCCGAGACCCAGTACTTC.

This sequence joins TRBV25-1 and TRBJ2-7; a possible D gene is TRBD2 (5 bases). In germline, CDR1 is MGHDK, CDR2 SYGVNS. The CDR3 contains 15 residues. The V end lost 7 bases, the J end lost 2 bases, and 18 bases lay between the germline ends. In nucleotides, the CDR3 is TGTGCCAGCATCCCACCCCGGACGGAGGCCTACGAGCAGTACTTC. This gives the protein CASIPPRTEAYEQYF.

This clonotype has only one observation. The genes are TRBV14 and TRBJ2-1; D is ambiguous. Trimming pared 3 bases from V and 4 bases from J, leaving 7 bases between. This CDR3 contains 13 residues. CDR1 is SGHDN and CDR2 is FVKESK in the germline V gene. CDR3 sequence reads: CASSHGPYNEQFF. CDR3 sequence (DNA): TGTGCCAGCAGCCACGGGCCATACAATGAGCAGTTCTTC.

The J gene is TRBJ2-1, the V gene TRBV13; D is uncertain. With 8 bases removed from V and 7 bases from J, the gap between germline ends came to 18 bases. Germline V gene sequence: CDR1 PRHDT, CDR2 FYEKMQ (reference sequence). This CDR3 comprises 14 residues. The CDR3 DNA sequence: TGTGCCAGCGTCCACGAATCTACGGGTAATGAGCAGTTCTTC. This encodes CASVHESTGNEQFF.

This clonotype showed up just a few times. V gene TRBV6-4 combines with J gene TRBJ2-2; D not resolved. The CDR3 sequence is 13 residues long. Trimming cost V 5 bases and J 1 base, with 5 bases left between them. The germline CDR1 and CDR2 sequences are MRHNA and SNTAGT. CDR3 amino acids: CASSNGNTGELFF. In DNA, the CDR3 is TGTGCCAGCAGTAATGGGAACACCGGGGAGCTGTTTTTT.

This clonotype turned up a few times. The J gene is TRBJ2-7, the V gene TRBV29-1, with 7 bases that match TRBD1. Germline V lookup: CDR1 SQVTM, CDR2 ANQGSEA. After removal of 0 bases from V and 1 base from J, the junction contained 9 bases not matched to a gene. This CDR3 is 16 amino acids long. CDR3 sequence: CSVEERLWGQSYEQYF. DNA for the CDR3: TGCAGCGTTGAAGAGCGTCTATGGGGACAGTCCTACGAGCAGTACTTC.

In this sample, this clonotype turned up a few times. The chain recombines TRBV20-1 with TRBJ2-1, with 7 bases aligning to TRBD1. Trimming took 8 bases from V and 9 from J; bases not matched to a gene: 7. CDR1 is DFQATT and CDR2 is SNEGSKA in the germline V gene (reference sequence). This CDR3 is built from 11 residues. The CDR3 bases are TGCAGTCCGACGACAGGGTCTGAGCAGTTCTTC. Its protein product is CSPTTGSEQFF.

V and J are TRBV7-3 and TRBJ1-6; D is unresolved. This CDR3 is 13 amino acids long. The V end was cut by 4 bases, the J end by 7 bases, with 8 bases between. Per the germline V gene, CDR1 is SGHTA and CDR2 is FQGTGA. This chain's CDR3 is CASSWSGNSPLHF. CDR3 coding DNA: TGTGCCAGCAGCTGGTCCGGCAATTCACCCCTCCACTTT. Full variable domain (outside the CDR3, taken from reference TRBV7-3 and TRBJ1-6): GAGVSQTPSNKVTEKGKYVELRCDPISGHTALYWYRQSLGQGPEFLIYFQGTGAADDSGLPNDRFFAVRPEGSVSTLKIQRTERGDSAVYLCASSWSGNSPLHFGNGTRLTVT.

The chain is built from TRBV7-3 and TRBJ2-7; the D is unclear. Germline V gives CDR1 SGHTA, CDR2 FQGTGA. There are 15 residues in the CDR3. V lost 5 bases and J 3 bases, leaving 17 bases between the germline ends. CDR3 DNA: TGTGCCAGCAGCCCTGGCCCCACAGCTGACTACGAGCAGTACTTC. Protein: CASSPGPTADYEQYF.

The V and J genes are TRBV20-1 and TRBJ2-5; D could derive from TRBD1 or TRBD2 (5 bases each). This CDR3 is 13 amino acids long. Germline CDR1 and CDR2: DFQATT and SNEGSKA (reference sequence). Trimming took off 5 bases at V and 10 bases at J, with 20 bases between the two ends. The CDR3 nucleotides read TGCAGTGCTTCCCAAAACCAGGGAGAGGGCCAGTACTTC. Its translation is CSASQNQGEGQYF.

This clonotype was detected only a few times. The chain uses TRBV12-3 or TRBV12-4 and TRBJ2-7; a possible D gene is TRBD1 (5 bases). V lost 6 bases and J lost 7, with 19 bases in between. The CDR3 has 14 residues. Here the CDR3 reads CASSDARGSREQYF. Written as DNA, the CDR3 is TGTGCCAGCAGCGATGCTAGGGGATCGCGGGAGCAGTACTTC.

The chain combines TRBV12-3 or TRBV12-4 with TRBJ1-2, with 9 bases that match TRBD1. This CDR3 is built from 14 residues. Losses at the gene ends were 6 bases for V and 7 bases for J; bases not matched to a gene: 9. CDR3 amino acids: CASSGRDRVTGYTF. DNA for the CDR3: TGTGCCAGCAGCGGCCGGGACAGGGTAACTGGCTACACCTTC.

This clonotype turned up a few times. The rearrangement links TRBV20-1 to TRBJ1-2; D gene unclear. V was shortened by 1 base and J by 0 bases, with 9 bases between the two germline ends. The CDR3 runs to 14 residues. Germline assignment: CDR1 DFQATT and CDR2 SNEGSKA (reference sequence). CDR3 nucleotide sequence: TGCAGTGCTAGAGTTGACCGCCCTAACTATGGCTACACCTTC. This sequence encodes CSARVDRPNYGYTF.

The chain uses TRBV2 and TRBJ2-7; 8 bases fit TRBD1. The CDR3 is made up of 14 amino acids. The J segment lost 6 bases and the V segment lost 6 bases, leaving 10 bases of the junction unmatched. Germline V lookup: CDR1 SNHLY, CDR2 FYNNEI. The CDR3 nucleotides are TGTGCCAGCAGGTCAGGGGGCGCTCTCTCCGAGCAGTACTTC. Translation: CASRSGGALSEQYF. Drawing the rest from reference TRBV2 and TRBJ2-7, the complete variable domain is EPEVTQTPSHQVTQMGQEVILRCVPISNHLYFYWYRQILGQKVEFLVSFYNNEISEKSEIFDDQFSVERPDGSNFTLKIRSTKLEDSAMYFCASRSGGALSEQYFGPGTRLTVT.

A single count supports this clonotype. CDR3 amino acids: CSARVLTQGAGYEQYF. The CDR3, as DNA: TGCAGTGCTAGAGTCCTTACCCAGGGGGCTGGCTACGAGCAGTACTTC. V gene TRBV20-1 combines with J gene TRBJ2-7, with 8 bases that match TRBD1. Looked up from germline, CDR1 is DFQATT and CDR2 is SNEGSKA (reference sequence). CDR3 length: 16 amino acids. V dropped 1 base and J dropped 3; count of bases not matched to a gene: 11.

This clonotype was seen only a few times. The V gene is TRBV12-3 or TRBV12-4, the J gene TRBJ2-3, with 9 bases lining up with TRBD1. The CDR3 length is 15 residues. After removal of 5 bases from V and 1 base from J, the junction contained 4 bases not matched to a gene. The CDR3: CASSLRQGGTDTQYF. The CDR3 region has the DNA TGTGCCAGCAGTCTAAGACAGGGGGGCACAGATACGCAGTATTTT.

This clonotype was seen only once. The rearrangement uses TRBV29-1 and TRBJ2-1; tentative D call: TRBD2 (5 bases). CDR1 and CDR2 (germline): SQVTM, ANQGSEA. V was trimmed by 3 bases and J by 8 bases, leaving 11 bases between them. The CDR3 length is 12 residues. CDR3 sequence reads: CSVDEGFDEQFF. The CDR3 DNA sequence: TGCAGCGTTGATGAGGGTTTCGATGAGCAGTTCTTC.

V usage is TRBV29-1 and J usage is TRBJ2-1; 11 positions match TRBD2. The J segment lost 5 bases and the V segment lost 6 bases, leaving 6 bases of the junction unmatched. CDR1 is SQVTM and CDR2 is ANQGSEA in the germline V gene. This CDR3 contains 14 residues. This CDR3 is CSVLGLADHNEQFF. The CDR3 DNA reads as TGCAGCGTCTTGGGACTAGCGGACCACAATGAGCAGTTCTTC.

A word on this clonotype: The junction and the germline gene differ at one end; a read error may be behind it. This chain connects TRBV5-1 to TRBJ2-5; TRBD1 matches at 10 bases. The CDR3 runs to 15 residues. Germline CDR1 and CDR2: SGHRS and YFSETQ. The CDR3 is CASSALGTGVETQYF. The CDR3 DNA sequence: TGTGCCAGCAGCGCTTTAGGGACAGGGGTGGAGACCCAGTACTTC.

The rearrangement links TRBV20-1 to TRBJ1-2, with D uncertain. CDR1 and CDR2 (germline): DFQATT, SNEGSKA (reference sequence). This CDR3 comprises 11 residues. The V gene lost 3 bases and the J gene lost 6 bases, with 8 bases spanning the gap. In DNA form, the CDR3 reads TGCAGTGCTAGTTTTGGAAATGGCTACACCTTC. Encoded protein: CSASFGNGYTF.